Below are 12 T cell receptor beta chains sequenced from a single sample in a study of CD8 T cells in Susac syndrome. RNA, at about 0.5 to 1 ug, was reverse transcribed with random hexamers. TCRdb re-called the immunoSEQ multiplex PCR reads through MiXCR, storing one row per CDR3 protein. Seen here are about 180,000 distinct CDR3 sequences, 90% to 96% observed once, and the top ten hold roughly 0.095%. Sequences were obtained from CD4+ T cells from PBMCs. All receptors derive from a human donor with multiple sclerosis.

The CDR3 protein is CSYNRVNTEAFF. DNA for the CDR3: TGCAGCTACAACAGGGTGAACACTGAAGCTTTCTTT. The rearrangement uses TRBV29-1 and TRBJ1-1; possible D gene TRBD1, 6 bases. CDR1 SQVTM and CDR2 ANQGSEA come from the germline V gene. This CDR3 has 12 amino acids. Trimming cost V 8 bases and J 0 bases, with 10 bases left between them.

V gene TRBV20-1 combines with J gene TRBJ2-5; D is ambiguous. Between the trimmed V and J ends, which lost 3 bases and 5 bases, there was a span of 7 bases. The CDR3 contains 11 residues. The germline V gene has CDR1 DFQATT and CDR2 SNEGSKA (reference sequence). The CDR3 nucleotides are TGCAGTGCTAGTCGATCGGAGACCCAGTACTTC. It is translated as CSASRSETQYF.

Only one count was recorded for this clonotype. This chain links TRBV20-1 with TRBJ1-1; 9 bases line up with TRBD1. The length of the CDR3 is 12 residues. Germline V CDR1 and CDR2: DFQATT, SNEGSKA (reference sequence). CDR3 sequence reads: CRQGAPNTEAFF. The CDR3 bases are TGCAGACAGGGGGCTCCGAACACTGAAGCTTTCTTT.

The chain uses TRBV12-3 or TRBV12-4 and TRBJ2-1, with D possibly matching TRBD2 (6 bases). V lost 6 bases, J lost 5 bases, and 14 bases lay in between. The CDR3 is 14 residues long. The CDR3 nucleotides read TGTGCCAGCAGGCGGGACGGACTCCACAATGAGCAGTTCTTC. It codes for CASRRDGLHNEQFF.

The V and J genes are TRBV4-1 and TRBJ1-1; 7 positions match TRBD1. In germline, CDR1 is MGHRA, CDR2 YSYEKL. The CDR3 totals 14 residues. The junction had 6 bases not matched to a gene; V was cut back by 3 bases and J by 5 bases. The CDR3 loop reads CASSHTQGGTEAFF. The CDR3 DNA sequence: TGCGCCAGCAGCCATACTCAGGGGGGGACTGAAGCTTTCTTT.

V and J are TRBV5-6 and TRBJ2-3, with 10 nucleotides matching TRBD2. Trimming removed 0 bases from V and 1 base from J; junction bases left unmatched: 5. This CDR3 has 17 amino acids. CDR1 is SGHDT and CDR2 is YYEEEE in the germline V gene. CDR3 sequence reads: CASSLVVAGGRTDTQYF. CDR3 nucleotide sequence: TGTGCCAGCAGCTTGGTGGTAGCGGGGGGCCGCACAGATACGCAGTATTTT.

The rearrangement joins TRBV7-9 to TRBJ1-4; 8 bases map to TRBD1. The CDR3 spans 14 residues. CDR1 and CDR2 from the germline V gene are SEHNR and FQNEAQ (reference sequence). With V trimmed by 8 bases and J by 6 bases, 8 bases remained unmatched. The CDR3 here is CASGRGQGDEKLFF. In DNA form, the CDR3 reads TGTGCCAGCGGAAGAGGACAGGGTGATGAAAAACTGTTTTTT.

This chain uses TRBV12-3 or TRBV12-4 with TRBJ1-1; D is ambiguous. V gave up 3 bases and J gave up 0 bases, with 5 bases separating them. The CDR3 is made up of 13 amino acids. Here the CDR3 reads CASSFFVNTEAFF. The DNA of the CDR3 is TGTGCCAGCAGTTTTTTCGTGAACACTGAAGCTTTCTTT.

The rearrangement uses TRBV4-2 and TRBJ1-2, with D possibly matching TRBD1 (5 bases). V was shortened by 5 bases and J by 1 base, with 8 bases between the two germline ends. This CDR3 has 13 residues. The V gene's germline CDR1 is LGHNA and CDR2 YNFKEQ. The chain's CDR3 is CASSYQGNYGYTF. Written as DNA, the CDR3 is TGTGCCAGCAGCTATCAGGGTAACTATGGCTACACCTTC.

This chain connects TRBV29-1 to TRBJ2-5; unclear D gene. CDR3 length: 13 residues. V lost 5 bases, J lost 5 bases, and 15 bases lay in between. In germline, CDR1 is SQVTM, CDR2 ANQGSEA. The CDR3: CSVLRNSGETQYF. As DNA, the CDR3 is TGCAGCGTTCTGAGAAATTCGGGCGAGACCCAGTACTTC.

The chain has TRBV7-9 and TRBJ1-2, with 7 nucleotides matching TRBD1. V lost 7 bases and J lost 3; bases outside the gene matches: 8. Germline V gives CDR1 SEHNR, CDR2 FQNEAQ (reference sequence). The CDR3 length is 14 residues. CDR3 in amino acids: CASILIGTDYGYTF. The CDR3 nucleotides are TGTGCCAGCATCTTGATCGGGACAGACTATGGCTACACCTTC.

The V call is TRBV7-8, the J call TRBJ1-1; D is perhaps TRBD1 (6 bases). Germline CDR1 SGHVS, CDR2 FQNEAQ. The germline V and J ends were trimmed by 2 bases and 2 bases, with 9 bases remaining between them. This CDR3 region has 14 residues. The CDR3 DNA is TGTGCCAGCAGCTTAAGGGGGGAAAACACTGAAGCTTTCTTT. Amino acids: CASSLRGENTEAFF.